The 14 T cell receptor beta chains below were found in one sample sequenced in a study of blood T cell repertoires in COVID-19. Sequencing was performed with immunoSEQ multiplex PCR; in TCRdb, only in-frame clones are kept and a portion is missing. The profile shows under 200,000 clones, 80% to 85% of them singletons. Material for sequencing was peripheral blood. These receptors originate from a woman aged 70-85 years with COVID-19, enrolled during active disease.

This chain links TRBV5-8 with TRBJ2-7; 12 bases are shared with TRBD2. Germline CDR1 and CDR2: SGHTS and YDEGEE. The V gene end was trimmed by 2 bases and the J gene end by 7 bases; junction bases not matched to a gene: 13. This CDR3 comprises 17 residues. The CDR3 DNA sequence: TGTGCCAGCAGCTTCGTTAAATCTAGCGGGGGGGCCGGGGAGCAGTACGTC. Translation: CASSFVKSSGGAGEQYV.

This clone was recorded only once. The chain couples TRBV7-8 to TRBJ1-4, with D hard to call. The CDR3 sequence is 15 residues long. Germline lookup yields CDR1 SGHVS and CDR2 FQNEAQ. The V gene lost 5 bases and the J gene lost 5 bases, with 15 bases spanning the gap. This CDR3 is CASSPPNSKNEKLFF. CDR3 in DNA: TGTGCCAGCAGCCCCCCAAACAGCAAGAATGAAAAACTGTTTTTT.

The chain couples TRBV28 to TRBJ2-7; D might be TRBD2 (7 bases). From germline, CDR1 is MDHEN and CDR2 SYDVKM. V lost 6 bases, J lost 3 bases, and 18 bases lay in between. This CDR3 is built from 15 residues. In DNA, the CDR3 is TGTGCCAGCAGGGGCGGTAGGGGGAGGGGCTACGAGCAGTACTTC. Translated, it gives CASRGGRGRGYEQYF.

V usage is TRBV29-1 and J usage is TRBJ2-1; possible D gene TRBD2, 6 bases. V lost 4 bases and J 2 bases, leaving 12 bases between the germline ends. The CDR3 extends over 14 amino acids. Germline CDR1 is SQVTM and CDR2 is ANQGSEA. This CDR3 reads CSVVWRGTYNEQFF. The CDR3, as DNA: TGCAGCGTTGTGTGGCGGGGCACCTACAATGAGCAGTTCTTC.

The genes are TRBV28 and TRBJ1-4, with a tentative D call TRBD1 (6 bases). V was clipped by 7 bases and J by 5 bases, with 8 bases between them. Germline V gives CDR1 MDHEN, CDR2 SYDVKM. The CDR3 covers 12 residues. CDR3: CASNDRNEKLFF. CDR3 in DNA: TGTGCCAGCAATGACAGGAATGAAAAACTGTTTTTT. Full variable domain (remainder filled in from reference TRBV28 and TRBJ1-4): DVKVTQSSRYLVKRTGEKVFLECVQDMDHENMFWYRQDPGLGLRLIYFSYDVKMKEKGDIPEGYSVSREKKERFSLILESASTNQTSMYLCASNDRNEKLFFGSGTQLSVL.

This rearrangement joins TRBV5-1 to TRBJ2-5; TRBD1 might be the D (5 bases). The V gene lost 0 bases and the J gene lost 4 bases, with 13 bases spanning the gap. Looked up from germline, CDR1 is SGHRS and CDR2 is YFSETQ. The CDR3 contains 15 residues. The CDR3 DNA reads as TGCGCCAGCAGCTTGGGTCGGGCCAGGGCAGAGACCCAGTACTTC. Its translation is CASSLGRARAETQYF.

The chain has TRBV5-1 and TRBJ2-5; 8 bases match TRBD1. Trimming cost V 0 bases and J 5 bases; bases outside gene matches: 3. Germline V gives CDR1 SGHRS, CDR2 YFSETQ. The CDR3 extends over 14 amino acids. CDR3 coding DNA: TGCGCCAGCAGCTTGGGGGACAGGTCCGAGACCCAGTACTTC. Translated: CASSLGDRSETQYF.

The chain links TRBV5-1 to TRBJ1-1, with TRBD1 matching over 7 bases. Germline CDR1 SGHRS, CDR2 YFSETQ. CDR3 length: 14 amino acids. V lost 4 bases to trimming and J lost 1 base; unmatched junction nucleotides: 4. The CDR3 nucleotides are TGCGCCAGCAGCGAACAGGGGACGAACACTGAAGCTTTCTTT. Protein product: CASSEQGTNTEAFF.

Written as DNA, the CDR3 is TGTGCCAGCAGCCGCTCGACTGGCGGCTACACCTTC. It codes for CASSRSTGGYTF. The chain carries TRBV4-2 and TRBJ1-2; no firm D call. V was trimmed by 4 bases and J by 8 bases, leaving 11 bases between them. This CDR3 has 12 residues. Per the germline V gene, CDR1 is LGHNA and CDR2 is YNFKEQ.

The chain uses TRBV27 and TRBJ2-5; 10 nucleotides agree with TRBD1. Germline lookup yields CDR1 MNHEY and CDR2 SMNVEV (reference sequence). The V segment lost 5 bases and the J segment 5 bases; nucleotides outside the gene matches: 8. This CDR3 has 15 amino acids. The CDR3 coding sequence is TGTGCCAGCAGTCGGACAGGGGGAGTCTTTGAGACCCAGTACTTC. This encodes CASSRTGGVFETQYF.

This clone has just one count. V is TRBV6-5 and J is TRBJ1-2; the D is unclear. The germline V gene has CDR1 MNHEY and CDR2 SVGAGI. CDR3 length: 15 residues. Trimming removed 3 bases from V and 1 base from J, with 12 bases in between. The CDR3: CASSYYREVNYGYTF. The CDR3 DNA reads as TGTGCCAGCAGTTATTACCGGGAGGTTAACTATGGCTACACCTTC.

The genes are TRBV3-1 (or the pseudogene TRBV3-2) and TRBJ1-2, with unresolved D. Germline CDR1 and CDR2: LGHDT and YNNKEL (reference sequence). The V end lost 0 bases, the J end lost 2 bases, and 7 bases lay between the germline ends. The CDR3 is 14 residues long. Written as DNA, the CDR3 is TGTGCCAGCAGCCAAGAGGGCCAGAACTATGGCTACACCTTC. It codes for CASSQEGQNYGYTF.

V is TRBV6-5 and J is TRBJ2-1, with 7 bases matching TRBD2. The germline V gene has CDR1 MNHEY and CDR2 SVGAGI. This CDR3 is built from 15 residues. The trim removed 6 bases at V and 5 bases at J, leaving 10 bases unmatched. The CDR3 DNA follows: TGTGCCAGCAGCCCCAGCGGGATATTCCACAATGAGCAGTTCTTC. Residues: CASSPSGIFHNEQFF.

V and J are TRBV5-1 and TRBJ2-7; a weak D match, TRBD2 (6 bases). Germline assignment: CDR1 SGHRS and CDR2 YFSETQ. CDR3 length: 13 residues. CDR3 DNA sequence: TGCGACCCTGGAGGGCCAAGCTCCTACGAGCAGTACGTC. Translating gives CDPGGPSSYEQYV.